The rows below give T cell receptor beta chains drawn from one sample of a study of T cells in Graves' hyperthyroidism and ophthalmopathy. TCRdb processed the multiplex PCR reads anew with MiXCR; each CDR3 protein has one entry. The repertoire consists of almost 600,000 distinct CDR3 sequences, with approximately 15% occurring once and the leading ten covering approximately 5.7%. Specimen: blood. The receptors shown here come from a woman aged 25 to 39 with Graves' hyperthyroidism that later progressed to Graves' ophthalmopathy. CDR3s include the opening cysteine and the closing phenylalanine or tryptophan.

>TRBV7-2|TRBJ1-1
CASSTPQGANTEAFF
>TRBV10-3|TRBJ2-7
CAISESGRVLTYEQYF
>TRBV11-2|TRBJ1-2
CASSLDGTAYGYTF
>TRBV3-1|TRBJ1-2
CASSPRDRANYGYTF
>TRBV7-3|TRBJ2-3
CASSLSSSDTDTQYF
>TRBV7-2|TRBJ2-1
CASSLWAGIQNEQFF
>TRBV24-1|TRBJ1-2
CATSDLLGTDGYTF
>TRBV12-3/TRBV12-4|TRBJ1-2
CASSGWGAYGYTF
>TRBV11-3|TRBJ2-6
CASTRTGPISGANVLTF
>TRBV12-3/TRBV12-4|TRBJ1-4
CASSFRDGTATNEKLFF
>TRBV3-1|TRBJ1-1
CASSAVENTEAFF
>TRBV28|TRBJ1-2
CASSLISGVQYGYTF
>TRBV18|TRBJ2-3
CASSPKSTDTQYF
>TRBV6-5|TRBJ2-7
CASSYNRQPPYEQYF
>TRBV5-6|TRBJ2-5
CASSWREEVHF
>TRBV15|TRBJ2-7
CATSRVASSYEQYF
>TRBV11-2|TRBJ2-5
CASSPRRSPGETQYF
>TRBV6-2/TRBV6-3|TRBJ1-1
CASRTGGATEAFF
>TRBV18|TRBJ2-2
CASSQGQTGELFF
>TRBV18|TRBJ1-4
CASSPQGADEKLFF
>TRBV30|TRBJ1-6
CAWSGGSSYNSPLHF
>TRBV18|TRBJ2-5
CASSPSLGMRETQYF
>TRBV12-3/TRBV12-4|TRBJ2-2
CASRPGTANTGELFF
>TRBV7-2|TRBJ2-3
CASSLGGLAGYTQYF
>TRBV20-1|TRBJ2-7
CSARGEDRGTYEQYF
>TRBV30|TRBJ2-7
CAWRLPGLAYEQYF
>TRBV5-7|TRBJ2-7
CASSLDSRAEQYF
>TRBV3-1|TRBJ1-3
CASSQFSRGNTIYF
>TRBV20-1|TRBJ2-7
CSASETGGWNEQYF
>TRBV9|TRBJ1-2
CASRGDIGGYTF
>TRBV28|TRBJ2-1
CASSVLAKQFF
>TRBV7-9|TRBJ2-1
CASSPPSGRAYEQFF
>TRBV11-2|TRBJ2-1
CASSLVELAYNEQFF
>TRBV9|TRBJ1-2
CASSVEKGRRDGYTF
>TRBV7-8|TRBJ2-2
CASSAGGVSTGELFF
>TRBV6-9|TRBJ2-1
CASSYGRYNEQFF
>TRBV13|TRBJ2-7
CASTPEGEHEQYF
>TRBV7-9|TRBJ2-7
CASSFQGVASEQYF
>TRBV28|TRBJ2-3
CASTAAGQGADTQYF
>TRBV11-2|TRBJ2-2
CASSPSTGFAGELLF
>TRBV7-9|TRBJ2-1
CASSSAGSGSYNEQFF
>TRBV5-1|TRBJ1-1
CASSFNLAQPNTEAFF
>TRBV2|TRBJ2-4
CASSGISQYF
>TRBV6-1|TRBJ2-1
CASSDGADLYNEQFF
>TRBV19|TRBJ1-5
CATRLYARIQENQPQHF
>TRBV10-2|TRBJ2-7
CASSVATSGRPNEQYF
>TRBV9|TRBJ2-7
CASSVGVRGFDEQYF
>TRBV10-3|TRBJ2-7
CAISDDKYEQYF
>TRBV3-1|TRBJ2-1
CASSLREGTGSYNEQFF
>TRBV2|TRBJ2-1
CASRGTGGGDEQFF
>TRBV7-2|TRBJ1-2
CASSSRQDPFIYGYTF
>TRBV9|TRBJ2-6
CASSPYSGGANVLTF
>TRBV24-1|TRBJ2-7
CATSDPGTGNTYEQYF
>TRBV13|TRBJ2-7
CASSSNRGSSYEQYF
>TRBV6-5|TRBJ2-1
CASSYSGQPGRSSYNEQFF
>TRBV6-2/TRBV6-3|TRBJ2-7
CASRTDRGRGEQYF
>TRBV12-3/TRBV12-4|TRBJ2-1
CASTTLGQGLNEQFF
>TRBV28|TRBJ2-7
CASTLLAGASYEQYF
>TRBV20-1|TRBJ2-3
CSAGSGEHTDTQYF
>TRBV7-2|TRBJ2-7
CASSGQQGSYEQYF